These T cell receptor beta chains were read from a single sample in a study of blood T cell repertoires in COVID-19. Measured with immunoSEQ multiplex PCR; TCRdb has only the in-frame clones, and not every one. The table lists under 300,000 clones, just over 90% of them singletons. Sequencing was performed on PBMCs or T cells enriched from blood (not recorded which). These receptors were obtained from a young woman who had recovered from COVID-19. Each CDR3 is given with its conserved first and last residue. A D gene is named only where the DNA matches it firmly. For some rows the clone size is stated as once, few or many, or as a class when expanded; others skip it.

cdr3_nt cdr3_aa j_call v_call clone_size d_call
TGTGCCAGCAGCCAAGAAGTTGTTGCGGGGGGCCCGGGAGAGACCCAGTACTTC CASSQEVVAGGPGETQYF TRBJ2-5 TRBV14 . TRBD2
TGTGCCAGCAGTTATGGGACAGGGTGGCAGCCCCAGCATTTT CASSYGTGWQPQHF TRBJ1-5 TRBV28 once TRBD1
TGTGCCACCAGTGATTTAAGACAGGGGTCAGATACGCAGTATTTT CATSDLRQGSDTQYF TRBJ2-3 TRBV24-1 . TRBD1
TGTGCCAGCAGTTTGGGGACTAGCGGGTACGTGCAGTTCTTC CASSLGTSGYVQFF TRBJ2-1 TRBV6-2/TRBV6-3 . TRBD2
TGTGCCAGCAGGTCCCAAGTTCCTAGCGACTACAATGAGCAGTTCTTC CASRSQVPSDYNEQFF TRBJ2-1 TRBV7-8 . .
TGCGCCAGCAGCGCGGGACAGGGGCGCACAGATACGCAGTATTTT CASSAGQGRTDTQYF TRBJ2-3 TRBV5-1 . TRBD1
TGTGCCAGCAGCGCCCGCTACGGGCGGGAGGGGAACACCGGGGAGCTGTTTTTT CASSARYGREGNTGELFF TRBJ2-2 TRBV9 . TRBD2
TGCGCCAGCAGCGCCAGCGGTCCGAACGACTACGAGCAGTACTTC CASSASGPNDYEQYF TRBJ2-7 TRBV5-1 . .
TGTGCCAGCAGCCAAGAGGCTAGCACAGATACGCAGTATTTT CASSQEASTDTQYF TRBJ2-3 TRBV4-2 . .
TGTGCCAGCAGCTTAGAGATAGGCAATCAGCCCCAGCATTTT CASSLEIGNQPQHF TRBJ1-5 TRBV11-2 . .
TGCAGCGTTGGTTGGGCGGGGGACACTGAAGCTTTCTTT CSVGWAGDTEAFF TRBJ1-1 TRBV29-1 . .
TGTGCCAGCAGCCAAGACTCCCTAGATACGCAGTATTTT CASSQDSLDTQYF TRBJ2-3 TRBV3-1/TRBV3-2 . .
TGTGCCAGCAGCTTAGAGCGGGGGGTTTCCTACGAGCAGTACTTC CASSLERGVSYEQYF TRBJ2-7 TRBV11-3 . TRBD2
TGTGCCAGCAGGTTCGGACAGAAAGATAATTCACCCCTCCACTTT CASRFGQKDNSPLHF TRBJ1-6 TRBV11-2 . .
TGTGCCACCAGCAGCCGGTACGGGTTAAATGAAAAACTGTTTTTT CATSSRYGLNEKLFF TRBJ1-4 TRBV15 . .
TGTGCCAGCAGCTTAGTACAAGAGACCCAGTACTTC CASSLVQETQYF TRBJ2-5 TRBV7-9 . .
TGTACCAGCAGCTTGATTCCAGGGTTTGGCTATGGCTACACCTTC CTSSLIPGFGYGYTF TRBJ1-2 TRBV7-3 . .
TGCAGTGCTAGTTCGGCAGGGGAGACCCAGTACTTC CSASSAGETQYF TRBJ2-5 TRBV20-1 . .
TGTGCCAGCAGCTTATTTGTCGCGGGGGAAGAAAGCACTGAAGCTTTCTTT CASSLFVAGEESTEAFF TRBJ1-1 TRBV13 . .
TGTGCCAGCAGCTCGAGCGGGGGAGGCACAGATACGCAGTATTTT CASSSSGGGTDTQYF TRBJ2-3 TRBV7-3 . TRBD2
TGTGCCAGTAGTATAGATCAGTCGTGGAGGGGATATGGCTACACCTTC CASSIDQSWRGYGYTF TRBJ1-2 TRBV19 . .
TGTGCCAGCAGCCAAGCCCTAACAGGGGCCGGGGAGCTGTTTTTT CASSQALTGAGELFF TRBJ2-2 TRBV14 . TRBD1
TGCGCCAGCAGCCAGACCGGGGGAACTGGAAACACCATATATTTT CASSQTGGTGNTIYF TRBJ1-3 TRBV5-1 . .
TGTGCCAGCACCCTGAGGACAGGGGATATTTTCTTC CASTLRTGDIFF TRBJ1-2 TRBV5-6 . TRBD1
TGCGCCAGCAGCTTCGACAGGGGTTCTAACTATGGCTACACCTTC CASSFDRGSNYGYTF TRBJ1-2 TRBV5-1 . TRBD1
TGTGCCAGCAGCCATTGGGACAGGGGCCACGAGCAGTACTTC CASSHWDRGHEQYF TRBJ2-7 TRBV3-1/TRBV3-2 . TRBD1
TGTGCCAGCAGAGAGACAGTGGATGAGCAGTTCTTC CASRETVDEQFF TRBJ2-1 TRBV2 . .
TGTGCCAGCAGCGGCGGTAGCCTAAACACAGATACGCAGTATTTT CASSGGSLNTDTQYF TRBJ2-3 TRBV3-1/TRBV3-2 . .
TGCAGCTGGGGACAGGGGAGGATCGCTTTCTTT CSWGQGRIAFF TRBJ1-1 TRBV29-1 . TRBD1
TGTGCCAGCAGTCCCCTCGGCAGGCGCAACACCATATATTTT CASSPLGRRNTIYF TRBJ1-3 TRBV28 once .
TGCGCCAGCAGCCGAGCGGTCCAAGAGACCCAGTACTTC CASSRAVQETQYF TRBJ2-5 TRBV4-1 . .
TGTGCCAGTAGTACCGACAGGTTTCACTCCTACAATGAGCAGTTCTTC CASSTDRFHSYNEQFF TRBJ2-1 TRBV19 . .
TGTGCCAGCAGCGTAGAGGGGACTAGCGGGACGGTAGATACGCAGTATTTT CASSVEGTSGTVDTQYF TRBJ2-3 TRBV9 . TRBD2
TGCAGTGCTAGCTCCGGGTCACCCCTCCACTTT CSASSGSPLHF TRBJ1-6 TRBV20-1 . .
TGTGCCAGCAGTTCTCAGGGGGCCTACGAGCAGTACTTC CASSSQGAYEQYF TRBJ2-7 TRBV12-3/TRBV12-4 . TRBD1
TGTGCCAGCAGTGTGGGCGACGAGACCCAGTACTTC CASSVGDETQYF TRBJ2-5 TRBV2 . .
TGCGCCAGCAGCGCATGGACTAGCGGGGGGGCCGGAGATACGCAGTATTTT CASSAWTSGGAGDTQYF TRBJ2-3 TRBV4-1 . TRBD2
TGTGCCAGCAGTGAAGACGGGAGACGGGGAGCTTTCTTT CASSEDGRRGAFF TRBJ1-1 TRBV6-1 . .
TGCGCCAGCAGCTTGTCCACAGGGGCGAGTCAGCCCCAGCATTTT CASSLSTGASQPQHF TRBJ1-5 TRBV5-1 . TRBD1
TGCGCCAGCAGCCTGACAGGGGAGGACATTCAGTACTTC CASSLTGEDIQYF TRBJ2-4 TRBV5-1 . TRBD1
TGTGCCAGCGGATTAGGGGGCCGCCAGCGGTTCTTC CASGLGGRQRFF TRBJ2-1 TRBV25-1 . TRBD1
TGTGCCAGCAGCCAACAGGCTATAAGGGGACTAGCGGGGGTCACAGATACGCAGTATTTT CASSQQAIRGLAGVTDTQYF TRBJ2-3 TRBV3-1/TRBV3-2 . TRBD2
TGTGCCAGCAGCTTTCACCGCGGGGAGGGTGAGACCCAGTACTTC CASSFHRGEGETQYF TRBJ2-5 TRBV5-4 . TRBD2
TGTGCCAGCAGTGGCTACGAGGGCCTAAGCAATCAGCCCCAGCATTTT CASSGYEGLSNQPQHF TRBJ1-5 TRBV28 . .
TGTGCCACCAGCCCGGGAGGGTTCTCCTACGAGCAGTACTTC CATSPGGFSYEQYF TRBJ2-7 TRBV24-1 once TRBD2
TGCGCCAGCAGCATAGGGACAGGGCCTCTCTATGGCTACACCTTC CASSIGTGPLYGYTF TRBJ1-2 TRBV5-1 . TRBD1